This T cell receptor beta chain was sequenced during a study of shared clonotypes between healthy human individuals (dated by TCRdb to about 2020). Notes on the research overall: The cohort included three men and two women between 18 and 49 years of age. For each donor, three plates each were used for CD4 naive and CD4 memory, two plates were used for CD8 naive, and one plate was used for CD8 memory. To estimate repertoire size and how much clonotypes are shared between individuals, the study performed deep sequencing of blood TCR repertoires from about 5 healthy adults. Libraries were prepared and TCR repertoires were sequenced by different laboratories using diverse techniques, in order to increase sequencing depth and limit assay-specific biases. Leukapheresis yielded between about 0.85 and 10 billion PBMCs per donor.

The CDR3 runs 14 amino acids, cysteine and phenylalanine included. The DNA shown is the 42-base CDR3, in frame from base 1. Trimming accounts for 6 bases at V and 0 bases at J, while the number of junction bases matched to no gene is 4. The germline V gene (reference sequence) sets CDR1 to MNHEY and CDR2 to SMNVEV. The study at large found these results: Compared with non-shared clonotypes, clonotypes shared by all four sorted-subset donors had higher generation probabilities. The genetic and exposure-history diversity represented was limited by the small number of donors. Estimated clonotype richness was generally larger for naive than for memory subsets. Rarefaction of sorted-subset datasets indicated incomplete sequencing despite the large sequencing depth. Only blood was sampled, and tissue TCR repertoires likely differ from those in blood. Sharing across several donors was observed for roughly 5% of naive CD4, less than 4% of naive CD8, about 2.3% of memory CD4, and roughly 0.4% of memory CD8 clonotypes. Pairwise subsampling led to the expectation that sequencing depth would affect the degree of clonotype sharing among donors.

Using the deep immunoSEQ assay, multiplex PCR amplified TCR CDR3 regions from genomic DNA. Extracted genomic DNA from each cell subset was distributed evenly across all wells of several immunoSEQ 96-well plates, and each plate was treated as a replicate. For sorted subsets, each replicate PCR was loaded with 200 ng genomic DNA, equivalent to approximately 33,000 T cell genomes. Purified libraries were measured with a Qubit 3.0 fluorometer, size-checked on a Bioanalyzer 2100, and measured again with the KAPA Library Quantification kit. A separate single-read 150-cycle Illumina NextSeq 550 flow cell was used to sequence each immunoSEQ 96-well plate. The authors processed their data as follows. The immunoSEQ output contained only junctional sequences without quality scores, so filtering could not match that applied to full-length reads. To assign V/J genes and CDR3, sequences were annotated against IMGT germline references using PyIR, a Python wrapper for IgBLAST v1.9. Any read was removed if the V/J assignment was weak (E-value above 1e-6), the CDR3 was missing, or the read contained stop codons, out-of-frame junctions, or ambiguous translated residues. A V3J clonotype was defined by an identical inferred V gene, J gene, and CDR3 amino acid sequence. To compute the percentage overlap between repertoires, the number of shared unique clonotypes was divided by the size of the smaller repertoire. RTK rarefaction, the Chao1 estimator, and Recon v2.1 estimates of unobserved clonotypes were used to assess repertoire richness. Generation probabilities were computed with OLGA for all TCRbeta clonotypes obtained by the gDNA method from a few donors. The immuneACCESS repertoire file appears here via TCRdb, limited to in-frame rearrangements. These files lack a portion of the clones; in checked studies, under half of the deficit traces to unresolved V genes, and the cause of the others is not known. For V, J and clone size, that table is used; D and trimming come from the DNA. Across this sample there are a few million clones, with roughly nine tenths seen only once. Over 0.12% of the sample is held by the ten biggest clonotypes.

Only one count was recorded for this clone. What this receptor recognizes is not known. Per-base quality was not reported, and no clone a single base away is much larger than it. Donors were healthy HIV-negative adults with no recently reported acute infections or vaccinations. All donors were Caucasian adults living in Nashville, Tennessee, USA. Magnetic negative selection was used to enrich CD4+ T cells, after which naive cells were positively selected on CD45RA and the negative fraction became the memory subset. Blood was collected by leukapheresis, and PBMCs were isolated by Ficoll-Histopaque density gradient centrifugation and then cryopreserved in liquid nitrogen vapor phase. Analytical flow cytometry was used to check the purity and quantity of every magnetically sorted T cell population. Genomic DNA was isolated from every sorted fraction and measured by UV absorbance on a Nanodrop 2000c.

The TCR sequence derives from a man aged 18-30 years in good health. Specimen: naive CD4+ T cells sorted from blood. The cell subset or site label on this specimen signifies: CD45RA+ positively selected. The V gene is TRBV27 and the J gene is TRBJ2-7; 8 bases in between match TRBD2. The CDR3 is CASRGSGSSYEQYF. The DNA sequence is as follows: TGTGCCAGCAGGGGGAGCGGGAGCTCCTACGAGCAGTACTTC.